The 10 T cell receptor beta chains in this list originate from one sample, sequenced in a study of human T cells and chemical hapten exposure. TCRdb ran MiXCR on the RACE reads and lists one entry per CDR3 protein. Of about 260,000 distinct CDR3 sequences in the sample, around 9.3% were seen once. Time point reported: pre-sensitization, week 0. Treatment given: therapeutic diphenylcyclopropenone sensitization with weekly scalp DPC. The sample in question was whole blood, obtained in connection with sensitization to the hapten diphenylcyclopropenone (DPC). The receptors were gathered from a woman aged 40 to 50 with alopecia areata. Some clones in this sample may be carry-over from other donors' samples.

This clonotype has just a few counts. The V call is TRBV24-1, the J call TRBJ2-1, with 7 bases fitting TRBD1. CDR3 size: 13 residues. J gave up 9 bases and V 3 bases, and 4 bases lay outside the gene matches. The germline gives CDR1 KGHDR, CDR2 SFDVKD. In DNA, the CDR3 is TGTGCCACCAGTGATAATTGGACAGGTGAGCAGTTCTTC. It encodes CATSDNWTGEQFF.

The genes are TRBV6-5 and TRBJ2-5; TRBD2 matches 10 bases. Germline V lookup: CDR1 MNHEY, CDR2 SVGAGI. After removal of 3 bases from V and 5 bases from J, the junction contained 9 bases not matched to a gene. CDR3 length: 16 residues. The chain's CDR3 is CASSYAGSGRVETQYF. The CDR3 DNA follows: TGTGCCAGCAGTTATGCCGGGAGCGGGAGGGTGGAGACCCAGTACTTC.

CDR3 loop: CASSRGRNTGELFF. The CDR3 bases are TGTGCCAGCAGCAGGGGTAGGAACACCGGGGAGCTGTTTTTT. The gene calls are TRBV6-2 or TRBV6-3 and TRBJ2-2; TRBD1 might be the D (6 bases). The CDR3 consists of 14 residues. From germline, CDR1 is MNHEY and CDR2 SVGEGT. V gave up 6 bases and J gave up 1 base, with 9 bases separating them.

The CDR3 coding sequence is TGTGCCATCAGACGACAGGGAGGGGACGAGCAGTACTTC. Its protein product is CAIRRQGGDEQYF. V usage is TRBV10-3 and J usage is TRBJ2-7, with D perhaps being TRBD1 or TRBD2 (7 bases each). The CDR3 is 13 residues long. Germline V gene data show CDR1 as ENHRY and CDR2 as SYGVKD. Deletions cut 6 bases from V and 5 bases from J, with 14 bases between.

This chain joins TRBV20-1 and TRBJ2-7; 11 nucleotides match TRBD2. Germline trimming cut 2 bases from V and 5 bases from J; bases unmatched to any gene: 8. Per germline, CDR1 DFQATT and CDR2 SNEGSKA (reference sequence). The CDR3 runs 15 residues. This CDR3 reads CSARPPTSGSDEQYF. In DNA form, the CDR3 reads TGCAGTGCTAGACCCCCCACTAGCGGGAGCGACGAGCAGTACTTC.

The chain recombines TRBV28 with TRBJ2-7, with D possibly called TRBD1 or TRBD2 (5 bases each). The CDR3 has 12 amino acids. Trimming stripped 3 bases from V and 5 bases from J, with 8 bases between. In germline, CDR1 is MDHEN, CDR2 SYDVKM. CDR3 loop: CASSLTADEQYF. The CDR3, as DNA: TGTGCCAGCAGTTTGACAGCGGACGAGCAGTACTTC.

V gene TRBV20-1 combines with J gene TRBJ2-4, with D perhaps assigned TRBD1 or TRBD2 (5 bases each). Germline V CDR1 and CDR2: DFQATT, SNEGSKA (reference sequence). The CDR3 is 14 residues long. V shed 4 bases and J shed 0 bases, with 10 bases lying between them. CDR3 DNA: TGCAGTGCTAACTCCGGGACAGCCAAAAACATTCAGTACTTC. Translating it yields CSANSGTAKNIQYF.

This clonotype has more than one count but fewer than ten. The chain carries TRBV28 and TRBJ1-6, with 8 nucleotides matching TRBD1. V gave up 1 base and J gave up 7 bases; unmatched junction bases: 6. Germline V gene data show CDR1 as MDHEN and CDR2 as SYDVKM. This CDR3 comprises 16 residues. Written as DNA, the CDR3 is TGTGCCAGCAGTTTATCAGGGGGCGCGGGCAATTCACCCCTCCACTTT. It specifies CASSLSGGAGNSPLHF.

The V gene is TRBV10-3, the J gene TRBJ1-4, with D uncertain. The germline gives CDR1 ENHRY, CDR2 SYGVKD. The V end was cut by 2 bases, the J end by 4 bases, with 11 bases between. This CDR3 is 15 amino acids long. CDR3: CAISEPTSVNEKLFF. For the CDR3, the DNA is TGTGCCATCAGTGAGCCGACTTCGGTTAATGAAAAACTGTTTTTT.

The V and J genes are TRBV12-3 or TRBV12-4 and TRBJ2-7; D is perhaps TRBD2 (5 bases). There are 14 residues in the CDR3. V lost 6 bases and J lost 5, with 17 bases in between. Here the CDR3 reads CASSRPSGIHEQYF. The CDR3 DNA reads TGTGCCAGCAGCCGACCCTCCGGGATCCACGAGCAGTACTTC.